One T cell receptor beta chain is described in this entry. Per germline, CDR1 SGHDT and CDR2 YYEEEE. The V segment lost 5 bases and the J segment 9 bases; nucleotides outside the gene matches: 13. The CDR3 is 15 residues long. The data are from a study of blood T cell repertoires in COVID-19. About the study: The United States, Italy and Spain provided the acute and convalescent COVID-19 samples. Sources were T cells, B-cell-depleted T cells, or PBMCs; the material itself was cDNA or gDNA.

Here immunoSEQ multiplex PCR was the method, and the copy in TCRdb shows in-frame clones only, minus some. Of 250,000 or so clones listed, about 80% were seen once; the top ten hold 3.4%. Participants reported their clinical history, and cohort assignment relied on those reports. Two negative PCRs, clearance, or symptom resolution were required of recovered Cohort 3 donors. The V call is TRBV5-6, the J call TRBJ2-1; 8 bases match TRBD2. What was sequenced was PBMCs or T cells enriched from blood (not recorded which). The source of this sequence is a man aged 50 to 59 who had recovered from COVID-19. CDR3 loop: CASRLGGGSRSEQFF. The CDR3 DNA reads as TGTGCCAGCAGACTCGGGGGGGGCTCCCGCTCTGAGCAGTTCTTC. Filled out from reference TRBV5-6 and TRBJ2-1, the complete variable domain reads DAGVTQSPTHLIKTRGQQVTLRCSPKSGHDTVSWYQQALGQGPQFIFQYYEEEERQRGNFPDRFSGHQFPNYSSELNVNALLLGDSALYLCASRLGGGSRSEQFFGPGTRLTVL.